Included here is one T cell receptor (beta chain) sequence, with context. This CDR3 region has 15 residues. V lost 1 base, J lost 3 bases, and 3 bases stayed unmatched. The germline V gene has CDR1 SGDLS and CDR2 YYNGEE. This entry is derived from a study of control samples from healthy donors and cancer patients. Clones were read by immunoSEQ multiplex PCR, and TCRdb kept only the in-frame ones, dropping some. Among 400,000 to 450,000 clones listed, roughly 90% were seen once. Sequenced: PBMCs. This clonotype was sampled from a man in his forties or fifties with head and neck cancer. V and J are TRBV9 and TRBJ2-2; 7 bases align to TRBD2. The CDR3 reads CASSVWGRDTGELFF. For the CDR3, the DNA is TGTGCCAGCAGCGTATGGGGGAGGGACACCGGGGAGCTGTTTTTT.